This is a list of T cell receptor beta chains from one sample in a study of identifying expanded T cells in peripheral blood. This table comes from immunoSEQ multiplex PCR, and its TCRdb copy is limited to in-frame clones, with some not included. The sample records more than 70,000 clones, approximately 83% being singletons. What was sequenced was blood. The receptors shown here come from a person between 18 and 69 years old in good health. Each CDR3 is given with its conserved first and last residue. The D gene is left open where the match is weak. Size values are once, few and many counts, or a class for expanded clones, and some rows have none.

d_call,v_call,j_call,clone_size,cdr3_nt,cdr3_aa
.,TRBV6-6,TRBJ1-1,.,TGTGCCAGCAGTTACGTGTTTCGAGCTGAAGCTTTCTTT,CASSYVFRAEAFF
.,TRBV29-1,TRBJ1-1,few,TGCAGCGTTGCCACGGACCCCAGGGCTGAAGCTTTCTTT,CSVATDPRAEAFF
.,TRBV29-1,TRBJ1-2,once,TGCAGCGTTGACTTCCACGAATCAGGGATTTCATATGGCTACACCTTC,CSVDFHESGISYGYTF
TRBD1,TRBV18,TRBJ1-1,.,TGTGCCAGCTCACCAGTGGGAGGGGGCGCGGCTGAAGCTTTCTTT,CASSPVGGGAAEAFF
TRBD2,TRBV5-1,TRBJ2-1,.,TGCGCCAGCAGCGTGAGCGGGGGGGCCGTCAATGAGCAGTTCTTC,CASSVSGGAVNEQFF
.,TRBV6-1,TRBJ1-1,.,TGTGCCAGCAGAAAGGACACGAACACTGAAGCTTTCTTT,CASRKDTNTEAFF
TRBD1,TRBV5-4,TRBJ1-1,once,TGTGCCAGCAGCCCAACAGGGGCTGAAGCTTTCTTT,CASSPTGAEAFF
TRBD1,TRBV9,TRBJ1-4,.,TGTGCCAGCACCAGGGGGGCGGCTTGGATGGCTGAAAAACTGTTTTTT,CASTRGAAWMAEKLFF
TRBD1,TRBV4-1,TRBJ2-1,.,TGCGCCAGCAGCCGAGGCCGCGGACAGGTCCTCAATGAGCAGTTCTTC,CASSRGRGQVLNEQFF
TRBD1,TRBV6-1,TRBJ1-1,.,TGTGCCGGAACGACAGGGACTGAAGCTTTCTTT,CAGTTGTEAFF
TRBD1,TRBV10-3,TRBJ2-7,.,TGTGCCATCAGTGAGCAATCACGGACAGGTCGAGGCTACGAGCAGTACTTC,CAISEQSRTGRGYEQYF
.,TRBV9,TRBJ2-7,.,TGTGCCAGCAGCGCCGGGACCCGCGACGGCGAGCAGTACTTC,CASSAGTRDGEQYF
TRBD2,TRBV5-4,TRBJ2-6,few,TGTGCCAGCAACTTAGCGGGGGGCCGCTCGAACGGGGCCAACGTCCTGACTTTC,CASNLAGGRSNGANVLTF
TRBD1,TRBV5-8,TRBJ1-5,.,TGTGCCAGCAGCTGGGACAGGGGAGCGGGACAGCCCCAGCATTTT,CASSWDRGAGQPQHF
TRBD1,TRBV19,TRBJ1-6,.,TGTGCCAGTAGTATTGGGGACAGGGTACGAAGGAATTCACCCCTCCACTTT,CASSIGDRVRRNSPLHF
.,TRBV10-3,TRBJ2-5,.,TGTGCCATCAGTGAGGCGGGGACGGACGAGGAGACCCAGTACTTC,CAISEAGTDEETQYF
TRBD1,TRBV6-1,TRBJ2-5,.,TGTGCCAGCACCAGGACAGGGAGAGAGACCCAGTACTTC,CASTRTGRETQYF
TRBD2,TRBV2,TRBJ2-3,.,TGTGCCAGCACTGTCCGGGGGGGGACCACAGATACGCAGTATTTT,CASTVRGGTTDTQYF
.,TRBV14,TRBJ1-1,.,TGTGCCAGCAGCCAAGAGGACGATTGGACGGCGAACACTGAAGCTTTCTTT,CASSQEDDWTANTEAFF
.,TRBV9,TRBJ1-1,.,TGTGCCAGCAGCGTAGGTCTAGGACCTCAGCGAAGATTGAACACTGAAGCTTTCTTT,CASSVGLGPQRRLNTEAFF
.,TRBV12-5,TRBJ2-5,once,TGTGCTAGTGGTAACGGGCAGGTGGGGGAGACCCAGTACTTC,CASGNGQVGETQYF
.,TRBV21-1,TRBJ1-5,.,TGTGCCAGCAGTAGAAAGATGGGAGAATATAGCAATCAGCCCCAGCATTTT,CASSRKMGEYSNQPQHF
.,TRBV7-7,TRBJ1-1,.,TGTGCCAGCAGTCCTACCCTAGGAGGGTTAGCTGAAGCTTTCTTT,CASSPTLGGLAEAFF
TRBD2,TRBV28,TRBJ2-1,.,TGTGCCAGCAGTTTCCTGGGGGGGGAGTTCTTC,CASSFLGGEFF
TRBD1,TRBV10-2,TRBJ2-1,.,TGCGCCAGCAGTGATGTTGGACAGGGCCTCCCCGAGCAGTTCTTC,CASSDVGQGLPEQFF
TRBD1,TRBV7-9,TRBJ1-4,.,TGTGCCAGCAGCCGGGACAGGGTGTCTGAAAAACTGTTTTTT,CASSRDRVSEKLFF
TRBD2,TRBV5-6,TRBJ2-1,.,TGTGCCAGCAGCTTGGGTCGACTAGCGGGGAGTGATGAGCAGTTCTTC,CASSLGRLAGSDEQFF
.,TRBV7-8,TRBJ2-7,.,TGTGCCAGCAGCTTAACTGCGGGACGGAGGGGAAGCTCCTACGAGCAGTACTTC,CASSLTAGRRGSSYEQYF
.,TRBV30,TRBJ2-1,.,TGTGCCTGGAGTGGGGGGGCGAACACCTACAATGAGCAGTTCTTC,CAWSGGANTYNEQFF
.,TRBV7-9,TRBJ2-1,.,TGTGCCAGCAGCTTAGGAGGGACGGGCTCCTACAATGAGCAGTTCTTC,CASSLGGTGSYNEQFF
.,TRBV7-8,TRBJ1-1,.,TGTGCCAGCAGCCTCCACTACTCGGACAGAATATTT,CASSLHYSDRIF
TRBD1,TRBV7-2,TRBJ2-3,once,TGTGCCAGCAGGCGGACAGGGTTGGGAGATACGCAGTATTTT,CASRRTGLGDTQYF
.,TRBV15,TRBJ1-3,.,TGTGCCACCAGCAGAGATCCGGGCAGAGTTGGAAACACCATATATTTT,CATSRDPGRVGNTIYF
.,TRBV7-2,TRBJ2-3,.,TGTGCCAGCAGCTTAGCGGTGGCGGGCGCAGATACGCAGTATTTT,CASSLAVAGADTQYF
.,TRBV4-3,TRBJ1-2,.,TGCGCCAGCAGCCAAGAAGGGGGTGAGGAAAACTATGGCTACACCTTC,CASSQEGGEENYGYTF
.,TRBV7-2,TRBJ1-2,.,TGTGCCAGCAGCCCCACAAACCCTAGTTCTGGAGGCTACACCTTC,CASSPTNPSSGGYTF
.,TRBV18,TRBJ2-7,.,TGTGCCAGCTCACCCCGCCGAACAGGGCCATCTTTGGGCGAGCAGTACTTC,CASSPRRTGPSLGEQYF
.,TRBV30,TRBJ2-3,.,TGTGCCTGGAGTGTTTATTTTCCCGGCACAGATACGCAGTATTTT,CAWSVYFPGTDTQYF
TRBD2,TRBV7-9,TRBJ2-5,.,TGTGCCAGCAGCTCTCTGTCTAGCGGGGGAATCCAAGAGACCCAGTACTTC,CASSSLSSGGIQETQYF
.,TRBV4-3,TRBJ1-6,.,TGCGCCAGCAGCCAGGGAGGCTCGAATTCACCCCTCCACTTT,CASSQGGSNSPLHF
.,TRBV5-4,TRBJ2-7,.,TGTGCCAGCAGAGTCAAGGGGGTAGGGGCGGACGAGCAGTACTTC,CASRVKGVGADEQYF
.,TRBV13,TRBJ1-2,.,TGTGCCAGCAGCGTCGGGGGAGGAAACTATGGCTACACCTTC,CASSVGGGNYGYTF
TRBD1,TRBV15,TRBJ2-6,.,TGTGCCACCAGCAGAGGGCAGGGGGCTGGGGCCAACGTCCTGACTTTC,CATSRGQGAGANVLTF
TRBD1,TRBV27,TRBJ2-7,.,TGTGCCAGCAGCCCCCGACAGGGGGCAATCTACGAGCAGTACTTC,CASSPRQGAIYEQYF
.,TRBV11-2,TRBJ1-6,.,TGTGCCAGCAGCTTAGATCGGGCTTTACCCCTCCACTTT,CASSLDRALPLHF
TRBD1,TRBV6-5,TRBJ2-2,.,TGTGCCAGCAGGACACAGGGGGCGCGAACCGGGGAGCTGTTTTTT,CASRTQGARTGELFF
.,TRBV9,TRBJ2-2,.,TGTGCCAGCAGCGTAACGAACAGCCCGAACACCGGGGAGCTGTTTTTT,CASSVTNSPNTGELFF